The clone carrying this TCR beta chain showed up just a few times. Its specificity is unknown. The data stem from a study of CD8+ T cells in alopecia areata. Looked up from germline, CDR1 is SQVTM and CDR2 is ANQGSEA. The CDR3 runs 14 residues. With 5 bases removed from V and 4 bases from J, the gap between germline ends came to 15 bases. Study findings and constraints: Patients displayed less clarity in TCR sharing than mice, a finding possibly related to HLA. Compared with normal scalp, lesional scalp had higher clonality and more expanded CD8+ clones.

cDNA reverse transcribed from extracted RNA served as the sequencing template. Measured with immunoSEQ multiplex PCR; TCRdb has only the in-frame clones, and not every one. The data show 100,000 to 150,000 clones, around 50% seen once. The sequence was obtained from a human donor with alopecia areata. The sequenced sample consisted of NKG2D-low CD8+ T cells sorted from blood. The rearrangement links TRBV29-1 to TRBJ2-1; no definite D call. The CDR3 here is CSVRQELPYNEQFF. The CDR3 DNA reads TGCAGCGTTCGTCAAGAACTACCATACAATGAGCAGTTCTTC.